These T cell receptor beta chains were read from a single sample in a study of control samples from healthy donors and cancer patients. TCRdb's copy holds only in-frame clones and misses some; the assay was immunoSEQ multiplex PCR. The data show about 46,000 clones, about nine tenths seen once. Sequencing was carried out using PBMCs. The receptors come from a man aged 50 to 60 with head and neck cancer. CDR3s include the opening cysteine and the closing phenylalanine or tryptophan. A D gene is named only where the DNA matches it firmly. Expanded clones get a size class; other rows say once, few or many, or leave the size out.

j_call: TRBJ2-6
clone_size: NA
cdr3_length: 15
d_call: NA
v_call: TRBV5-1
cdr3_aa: CASSLPGTLANVLTF
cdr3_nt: TGCGCCAGCAGCTTGCCCGGGACACTGGCGAACGTCCTGACTTTC

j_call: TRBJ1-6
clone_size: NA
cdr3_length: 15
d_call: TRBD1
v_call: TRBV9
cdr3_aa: CASSVTQGGFSPLHF
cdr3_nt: TGTGCCAGCAGCGTAACCCAGGGGGGATTTTCACCCCTCCACTTT

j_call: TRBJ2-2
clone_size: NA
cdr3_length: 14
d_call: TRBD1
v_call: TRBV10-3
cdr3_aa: CAISDRGSNGELFF
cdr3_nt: TGTGCCATCAGTGACAGGGGGTCGAACGGGGAGCTGTTTTTT

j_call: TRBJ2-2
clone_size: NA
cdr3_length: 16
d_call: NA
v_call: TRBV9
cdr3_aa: CASTRDTRPNTGELFF
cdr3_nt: TGTGCCAGCACCCGGGACACCAGACCGAACACCGGGGAGCTGTTTTTT

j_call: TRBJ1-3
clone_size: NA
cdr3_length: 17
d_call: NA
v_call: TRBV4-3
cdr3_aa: CASSQDLVGASGNTIYF
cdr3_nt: TGCGCCAGCAGCCAAGATCTAGTCGGGGCCTCTGGAAACACCATATATTTT

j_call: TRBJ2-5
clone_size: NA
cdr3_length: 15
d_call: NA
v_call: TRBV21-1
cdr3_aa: CASTYWGHLQETQYF
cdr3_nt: TGTGCCAGCACCTATTGGGGACACCTCCAAGAGACCCAGTACTTC

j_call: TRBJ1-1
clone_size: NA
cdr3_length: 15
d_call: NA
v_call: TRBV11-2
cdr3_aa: CASSLVREVGGEAFF
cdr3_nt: TGTGCCAGCAGCTTAGTCAGGGAAGTGGGGGGTGAAGCTTTCTTT

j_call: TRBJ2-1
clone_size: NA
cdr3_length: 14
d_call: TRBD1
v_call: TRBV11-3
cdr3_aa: CASSLGTGGNEQFF
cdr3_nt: TGTGCCAGCAGCTTAGGGACAGGGGGCAATGAGCAGTTCTTC

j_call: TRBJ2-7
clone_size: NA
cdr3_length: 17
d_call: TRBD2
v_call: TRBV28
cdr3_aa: CASSTGRLADDPYEQYF
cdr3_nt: TGTGCCAGCAGCACGGGGAGACTAGCGGACGACCCCTACGAGCAGTACTTC

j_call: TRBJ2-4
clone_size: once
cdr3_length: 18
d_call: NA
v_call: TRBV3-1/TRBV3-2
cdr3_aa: CASSQDSSVYLAKNIQYF
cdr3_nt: TGTGCCAGCAGCCAAGATAGTTCCGTATATCTAGCCAAAAACATTCAGTACTTC

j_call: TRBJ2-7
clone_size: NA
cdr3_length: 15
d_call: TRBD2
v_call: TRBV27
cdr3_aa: CASSSLAGFTYEQYF
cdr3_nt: TGTGCCAGCAGTTCCCTAGCGGGTTTTACCTACGAGCAGTACTTC

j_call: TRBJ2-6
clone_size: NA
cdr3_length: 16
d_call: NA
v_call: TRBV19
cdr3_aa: CASRDRVNSGANVLTF
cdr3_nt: TGTGCCAGCCGGGACCGAGTTAACTCTGGGGCCAACGTCCTGACTTTC

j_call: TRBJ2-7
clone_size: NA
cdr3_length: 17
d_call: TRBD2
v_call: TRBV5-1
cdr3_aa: CASSNPGGTSGRGEQYF
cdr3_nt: TGCGCCAGCAGCAACCCGGGTGGGACTAGCGGGAGAGGCGAGCAGTACTTC

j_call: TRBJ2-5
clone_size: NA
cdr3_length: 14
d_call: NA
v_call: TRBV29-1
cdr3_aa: CSVVPSLEEETQYF
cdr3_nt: TGCAGCGTTGTCCCCAGCCTAGAGGAAGAGACCCAGTACTTC

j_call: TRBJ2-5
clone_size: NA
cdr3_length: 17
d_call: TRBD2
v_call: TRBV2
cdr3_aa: CASSETSGGAIKETQYF
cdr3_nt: TGTGCCAGCAGTGAGACTAGCGGGGGGGCAATTAAAGAGACCCAGTACTTC

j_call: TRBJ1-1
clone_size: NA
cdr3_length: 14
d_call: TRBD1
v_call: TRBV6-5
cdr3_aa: CASSRDRGRTEAFF
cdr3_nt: TGTGCCAGCAGTAGGGACAGGGGTAGGACTGAAGCTTTCTTT

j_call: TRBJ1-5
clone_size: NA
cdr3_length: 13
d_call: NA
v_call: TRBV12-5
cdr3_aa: CASGFTLDQPQHF
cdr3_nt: TGTGCTAGTGGTTTTACTCTAGATCAGCCCCAGCATTTT

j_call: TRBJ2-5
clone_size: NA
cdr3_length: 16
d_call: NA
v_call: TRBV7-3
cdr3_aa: CASSLSGGRGQETQYF
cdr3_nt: TGTGCCAGCAGCTTAAGCGGGGGCAGGGGTCAAGAGACCCAGTACTTC

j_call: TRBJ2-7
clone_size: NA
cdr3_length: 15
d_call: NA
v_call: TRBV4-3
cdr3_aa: CASSQDGDIGYEQYF
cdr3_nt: TGCGCCAGCAGCCAAGATGGGGACATTGGATACGAGCAGTACTTC

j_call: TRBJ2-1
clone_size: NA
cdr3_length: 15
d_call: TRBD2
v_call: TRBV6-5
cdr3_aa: CASSPGLGRRAEQFF
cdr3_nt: TGTGCCAGCAGTCCAGGACTAGGGCGGCGTGCTGAGCAGTTCTTC

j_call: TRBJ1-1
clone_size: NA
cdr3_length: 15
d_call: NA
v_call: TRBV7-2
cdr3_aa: CASSLNRVLNTEAFF
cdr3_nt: TGTGCCAGCAGCTTAAATCGGGTATTGAACACTGAAGCTTTCTTT

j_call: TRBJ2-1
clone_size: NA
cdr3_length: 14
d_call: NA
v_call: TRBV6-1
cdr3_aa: CASSDAGLDMEQFF
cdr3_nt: TGTGCCAGCAGTGATGCCGGACTCGACATGGAGCAGTTCTTC

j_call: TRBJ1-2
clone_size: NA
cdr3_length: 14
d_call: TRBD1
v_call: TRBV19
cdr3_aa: CASRGGGLNYGYTF
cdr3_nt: TGTGCCAGTAGAGGAGGGGGCCTTAACTATGGCTACACCTTC

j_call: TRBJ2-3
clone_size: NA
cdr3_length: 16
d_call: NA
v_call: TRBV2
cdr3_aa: CASSDPGYGVADTQYF
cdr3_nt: TGTGCCAGCAGTGATCCCGGGTATGGGGTCGCAGATACGCAGTATTTT

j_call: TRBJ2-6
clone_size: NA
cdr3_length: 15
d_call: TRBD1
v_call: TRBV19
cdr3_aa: CASRDRGRGANVLTF
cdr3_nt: TGTGCCAGCCGGGACAGGGGGCGGGGGGCCAACGTCCTGACTTTC

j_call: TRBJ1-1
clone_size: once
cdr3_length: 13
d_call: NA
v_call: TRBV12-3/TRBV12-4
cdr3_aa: CASSWARVTEAFF
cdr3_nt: TGTGCCAGCAGTTGGGCCAGGGTTACTGAAGCTTTCTTT

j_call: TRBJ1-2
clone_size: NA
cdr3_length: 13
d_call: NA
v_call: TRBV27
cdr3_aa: CASSLEADYGYTF
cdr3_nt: TGTGCCAGCAGTTTAGAGGCAGACTATGGCTACACCTTC

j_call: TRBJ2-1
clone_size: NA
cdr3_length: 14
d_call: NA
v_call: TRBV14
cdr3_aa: CASNSWGVYNEQFF
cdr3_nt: TGTGCCAGCAACTCTTGGGGAGTATACAATGAGCAGTTCTTC

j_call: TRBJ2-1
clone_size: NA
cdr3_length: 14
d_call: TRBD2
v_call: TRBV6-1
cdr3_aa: CASSEGGGWNEQFF
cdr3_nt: TGTGCCAGCAGTGAAGGGGGGGGTTGGAATGAGCAGTTCTTC

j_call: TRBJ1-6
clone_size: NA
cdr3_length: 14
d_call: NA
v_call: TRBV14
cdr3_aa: CASSQDAFNSPLHF
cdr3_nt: TGTGCCAGCAGCCAAGATGCCTTTAATTCACCCCTCCACTTT

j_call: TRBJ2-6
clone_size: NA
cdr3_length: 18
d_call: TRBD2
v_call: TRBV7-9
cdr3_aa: CASSRGLAGGGGANVLTF
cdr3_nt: TGTGCCAGCAGCCGTGGACTAGCGGGAGGAGGGGGGGCCAACGTCCTGACTTTC

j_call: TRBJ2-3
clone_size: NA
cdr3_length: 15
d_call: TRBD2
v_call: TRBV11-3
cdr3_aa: CASSFGGGNTDTQYF
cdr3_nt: TGTGCCAGCAGCTTTGGGGGGGGGAACACAGATACGCAGTATTTT

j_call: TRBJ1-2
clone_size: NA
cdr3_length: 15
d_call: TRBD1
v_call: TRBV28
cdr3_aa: CASSPLTGEGYGYTF
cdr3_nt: TGTGCCAGCAGTCCCCTGACAGGGGAGGGCTATGGCTACACCTTC

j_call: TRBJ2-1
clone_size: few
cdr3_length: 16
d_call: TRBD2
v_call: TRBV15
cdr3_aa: CATSRDGVASGVSTFF
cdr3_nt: TGTGCCACCAGCAGAGATGGGGTGGCTAGCGGGGTTTCAACGTTCTTC

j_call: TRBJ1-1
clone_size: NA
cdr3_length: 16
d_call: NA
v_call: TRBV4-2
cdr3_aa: CASSQGLTGRGTEAFF
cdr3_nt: TGTGCCAGCAGCCAAGGCTTAACCGGTAGGGGCACTGAAGCTTTCTTT

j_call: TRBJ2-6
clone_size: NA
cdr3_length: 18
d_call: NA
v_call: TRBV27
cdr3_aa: CASSPNDPWEAGANVLTF
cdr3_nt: TGTGCCAGCAGCCCTAACGACCCTTGGGAGGCTGGGGCCAACGTCCTGACTTTC